This section outlines one TCR beta chain sequence together with its context. This clone was observed a few times. Its recognized antigen is unknown. No base qualities exist here, and no much larger clone lies one base off it. This record belongs to a study of beta chain features in type 1 diabetes listed by TCRdb under 2018. The study in broad terms: Mean age, gender distribution, total cell number and subset yield were not different between patients and healthy donors. The study compared the TCRB repertoires of sorted circulating CD4+ T cell subsets in recently diagnosed type 1 diabetes patients with those in matched healthy donors. A total of some 100,000,000 sorted cells were examined across all samples, and a strong correlation was observed between cell number per subset and RNA yield. Regulatory and stem cell-like memory subsets were isolated from only 8 patients and about eight healthy donors, whereas naive and central memory subsets came from all 30 or so donors. Summary of the overall study and its limitations: At VDJ recombination sites, patients with type 1 diabetes made fewer insertions and deleted more nucleotides, a pattern implying thymic rearrangement abnormalities. Naive, central memory and regulatory TCRB repertoires appeared more similar among patients than among healthy donors. Shorter templates might be favored by PCR, yet because patient and control samples were amplified and corrected together, any such skew would affect both groups equally. HLA sub-analyses involved small numbers of individuals, so any influence of HLA type on TCRB rearrangement remained unresolved. A moderate but significant shortening of TCRB CDR3 length was observed in type 1 diabetes patients in all four CD4+ subsets. Because cDNA rather than genomic DNA was sequenced, highly expressing activated cells could have been over-represented, although no difference in activation and CD3 levels was found between groups.

The entire isolated RNA was reverse transcribed using the High Capacity cDNA Reverse Transcription Kit, and thus expressed TCRB transcripts were sequenced. Deep immunoSEQ sequencing was performed on naive, central memory and regulatory T cell samples, with an average of around 3.4 million total reads per sample. After sorted cells were lysed in RLT buffer, RNA was extracted with DNase-treated RNeasy Micro or Mini kits, with the choice depending on cell number. Each cell subset was processed separately to prevent cross-contamination, with patient and healthy donor samples processed together. The immunoSEQ multiplex PCR was used to amplify TCRB sequences from cDNA, generating 87-bp fragments that spanned the CDR3 region. The amplicons were sequenced using the Illumina HiSeq platform. Per the source publication's procedure: PCR bias was computationally corrected using synthetic template baselines, reads within Hamming distance 2 were collapsed, and singletons that could not be merged were discarded. Reads were aligned against IMGT so that V, D and J genes, CDR3 length and insertions or deletions at six rearrangement sites could be assigned. Clonotype counts were normalized to sorted cell number within each subset before computing true diversity and Gini coefficients with the tcR R package. Repertoire sharing was quantified using the overlap coefficient calculated on TCRB nucleotide sequences. Out-of-frame TCRB sequences from naive cells were analyzed to stand in for the pre-selection repertoire. TCRdb stores this immuneACCESS table with in-frame sequences only. Part of the clones is absent; in the studies checked, under half of the shortfall reflects unresolved V genes, and no reason is known for the rest. That table is the source of V, J and clone size, and D and trimming were worked out from the DNA. The sample table records a few hundred thousand clones; roughly 17% of these occur just once. The ten largest clones add up to 0.085% of the sample.

Each donor gave one peripheral blood draw, averaging about 100 mL, which was collected into heparinised tubes. A BD FACSAria II and a panel including CD45RO, CCR7, CD25, CD127, CD95 and CD27 were used to sort naive, central memory, regulatory and stem cell-like memory CD4+ T cells. Purity was above 95% for every sorted population. Right away, PBMCs were isolated by Lymphoprep density gradient centrifugation and were stained directly, with no culture step. To minimize batch effects, samples were stained and sorted in pairs, one healthy donor with one patient per experiment. The CDR3 runs 13 amino acids, cysteine and phenylalanine included. Only the CDR3 region is kept as DNA, spanning 39 bases read in frame from base 1. Deletion took 2 bases off V and 3 bases off J, with a span of 7 bases between the germline ends. Per the germline V gene, SGHDN is the CDR1 and FVKESK is the CDR2.

The sequence links TRBV14 to TRBJ1-1, with the D gene not confidently named. Sequencing was carried out using naive CD4+ T cells from blood. The meaning of the sample's cell subset or site label: true naive CD4+ T cells. The clonotype comes from a man in his thirties or forties with type 1 diabetes. The CDR3 amino acid sequence is: CASSQFRHTEAFF. The sequenced DNA: TGTGCCAGCAGCCAATTCAGGCACACTGAAGCTTTCTTT. With all but the CDR3 taken from the reference TRBV14 and TRBJ1-1 genes, the full variable domain is: EAGVTQFPSHSVIEKGQTVTLRCDPISGHDNLYWYRRVMGKEIKFLLHFVKESKQDESGMPNNRFLAERTGGTYSTLKVQPAELEDSGVYFCASSQFRHTEAFFGQGTRLTVV.